These 30 T cell receptor beta chains were all obtained from the same sample, sequenced in a study of PD-L1 blockade in urothelial cancer. Profiled with immunoSEQ multiplex PCR; TCRdb holds only in-frame clones, not every one. The sample comprises 70,000 to 75,000 clones, about 85% of which are singletons, and about 4.5% rests with the top ten. Material: PBMCs, obtained around atezolizumab (anti-PD-L1) treatment. The receptors derive from a man aged 65-85 years with urothelial cancer.

The rearrangement joins TRBV28 to TRBJ1-4, with 12 bases that match TRBD1. After removal of 9 bases from V and 12 bases from J, the junction contained 11 bases not matched to a gene. Germline CDR1 MDHEN, CDR2 SYDVKM. This CDR3 is 14 amino acids long. CDR3 region: CASTGTGGRDELFF. Written as DNA, the CDR3 is TGTGCCAGTACCGGGACAGGGGGCAGGGATGAACTGTTTTTT.

The gene calls are TRBV28 and TRBJ1-2; 8 positions agree with TRBD1. Losses at the gene ends were 2 bases for V and 8 bases for J; bases not matched to a gene: 7. The CDR3 sequence is 14 residues long. Germline CDR1 is MDHEN and CDR2 is SYDVKM. The CDR3 nucleotides read TGTGCCAGCAGTTTACAGGGGGCCCGGGGAGGCTACACCTTC. Its translation: CASSLQGARGGYTF.

This clone was detected once. This rearrangement joins TRBV19 to TRBJ2-7, with 9 bases identical to TRBD2. CDR1 and CDR2 from the germline V gene are LNHDA and SQIVND (reference sequence). With V trimmed by 6 bases and J by 6 bases, 9 bases remained unmatched. The CDR3 consists of 14 residues. This CDR3 is CASSPTGSGGEQYF. CDR3 coding DNA: TGTGCCAGTAGCCCGACCGGTAGCGGGGGCGAGCAGTACTTC.

The CDR3 here is CASSYGRDNEQFF. DNA of the CDR3: TGTGCCAGCAGTTACGGTCGGGACAATGAGCAGTTCTTC. The genes are TRBV6-5 and TRBJ2-1; D remains ambiguous. The CDR3 is 13 residues long. Germline V gene sequence: CDR1 MNHEY, CDR2 SVGAGI. V lost 2 bases to trimming and J lost 5 bases, with 7 bases between them.

The V and J genes are TRBV5-4 and TRBJ2-2, with a possible D match to TRBD2 (6 bases). The germline V gene has CDR1 SGHNT and CDR2 YYREEE (reference sequence). The V end was cut by 2 bases, the J end by 1 base, with 9 bases between. The CDR3 sequence is 15 residues long. In DNA, the CDR3 is TGTGCCAGCAGCTTTGGGGGGATGAACACCGGGGAGCTGTTTTTT. Encoded protein: CASSFGGMNTGELFF.

This clone came up once. The V gene is TRBV6-5, the J gene TRBJ1-5; D is undetermined. Germline V lookup: CDR1 MNHEY, CDR2 SVGAGI. V was cut by 6 bases and J by 3 bases, with 9 bases left in between. CDR3 length equals 13 residues. The CDR3 protein is CASRRSYNQPQHF. DNA for the CDR3: TGTGCCAGCAGGCGGTCCTACAATCAGCCCCAGCATTTT.

The rearrangement uses TRBV19 and TRBJ2-2, with 7 bases aligning to TRBD2. The CDR3 sequence is 16 residues long. Trimming cost V 6 bases and J 7 bases; bases outside gene matches: 14. Per germline, CDR1 LNHDA and CDR2 SQIVND (reference sequence). The CDR3 here is CASSLWGGATSGELFF. The CDR3 DNA follows: TGTGCCAGTAGCTTATGGGGAGGGGCGACGAGCGGGGAGCTGTTTTTT.

The rearrangement links TRBV5-4 to TRBJ2-5; D possibly corresponds to TRBD1 (7 bases). CDR1 SGHNT and CDR2 YYREEE come from the germline V gene (reference sequence). V lost 3 bases, J lost 1 base, and 19 bases lay in between. CDR3 size: 17 residues. The CDR3 coding sequence is TGTGCCAGCAGCTCACCCGGGGGTAGGGGGCTCCAAGAGACCCAGTACTTC. It yields the protein CASSSPGGRGLQETQYF.

This clone has a single count. The chain has TRBV6-1 and TRBJ2-4, with D possibly being TRBD1 (6 bases). The V gene lost 2 bases and the J gene lost 0 bases, with 14 bases spanning the gap. CDR3 length: 17 amino acids. CDR1 MNHNS and CDR2 SASEGT come from the germline V gene. The CDR3 here is CASSEWSTGLAKNIQYF. CDR3 DNA sequence: TGTGCCAGCAGTGAATGGTCCACAGGGCTAGCCAAAAACATTCAGTACTTC.

The V gene is TRBV27, the J gene TRBJ2-7; a possible D gene is TRBD1 (5 bases). Germline V lookup: CDR1 MNHEY, CDR2 SMNVEV (reference sequence). The germline V and J ends were trimmed by 3 bases and 4 bases, with 13 bases remaining between them. This CDR3 is 14 amino acids long. CDR3 loop: CASSFAGQGYEQYF. CDR3 DNA sequence: TGTGCCAGCAGTTTTGCAGGCCAGGGATACGAGCAGTACTTC.

The chain combines TRBV20-1 with TRBJ2-1; D might be TRBD2 (5 bases). The CDR3 has 11 residues. Germline V CDR1 and CDR2: DFQATT, SNEGSKA (reference sequence). CDR3 in amino acids: CSPAPGSGQFF. For the CDR3, the DNA is TGCAGCCCGGCCCCGGGCAGCGGGCAGTTCTTC.

The chain is built from TRBV28 and TRBJ1-4; a weak D match, TRBD1 (5 bases). The CDR3 has 18 residues. V was trimmed by 7 bases and J by 8 bases, leaving 29 bases between them. Germline values: CDR1 MDHEN, CDR2 SYDVKM. The CDR3 coding sequence is TGTGCCAGCACCCCGAGTGAGGGGATGGTCGCCCGGGGGGAAAAACTGTTTTTT. This codes for CASTPSEGMVARGEKLFF.

The chain couples TRBV5-4 to TRBJ2-5; the match to TRBD2 covers 10 bases. Germline V gene lookup returns CDR1 SGHNT and CDR2 YYREEE (reference sequence). There are 17 residues in the CDR3. V gave up 0 bases and J gave up 5 bases; unmatched junction bases: 10. The chain's CDR3 is CASSLASGSTPRETQYF. The CDR3 nucleotides are TGTGCCAGCAGCTTGGCTAGCGGGAGTACCCCTAGGGAGACCCAGTACTTC.

The J gene is TRBJ2-7, the V gene TRBV18, with D perhaps matching TRBD1 (6 bases). The CDR3 covers 15 residues. Trimming removed 3 bases from V and 4 bases from J, with 16 bases in between. Germline assignment: CDR1 KGHSH and CDR2 LQKENI. CDR3 bases: TGTGCCAGCTCACCGCAGGGCAGGGGCTCTTACGAGCAGTACTTC. Amino acids: CASSPQGRGSYEQYF.

V usage is TRBV7-8 and J usage is TRBJ2-7; the D gene is possibly TRBD2 (5 bases). The germline V gene encodes CDR1 SGHVS and CDR2 FQNEAQ. The CDR3 loop spans 13 amino acids. V was trimmed by 2 bases and J by 5 bases, leaving 10 bases between them. The CDR3 nucleotides are TGTGCCAGCAGCTTACTCGGGGATCACGAGCAGTACTTC. Translating it yields CASSLLGDHEQYF.

The gene calls are TRBV7-3 and TRBJ2-1, with 7 bases lining up with TRBD2. Germline V gene sequence: CDR1 SGHTA, CDR2 FQGTGA. The CDR3 has 13 amino acids. Trimming took 5 bases from V and 8 from J; bases not matched to a gene: 6. The CDR3 protein is CASSPTSWDEQFF. CDR3 DNA: TGTGCCAGCAGCCCGACTAGCTGGGATGAGCAGTTCTTC.

The CDR3 protein is CASSQGQRPSDEQFF. As DNA, the CDR3 is TGTGCCAGCAGCCAAGGCCAGCGTCCCTCGGATGAGCAGTTCTTC. The chain combines TRBV7-3 with TRBJ2-1, with D hard to call. Germline V lookup: CDR1 SGHTA, CDR2 FQGTGA. The CDR3 extends over 15 amino acids. V was shortened by 5 bases and J by 8 bases, with 19 bases between the two germline ends.

The CDR3 protein is CASSRDINSGNTIYF. Written as DNA, the CDR3 is TGCGCCAGCAGCCGGGACATCAACTCAGGAAACACCATATATTTT. The gene calls are TRBV5-1 and TRBJ1-3, with D tentatively TRBD1 (6 bases). Germline V gene data show CDR1 as SGHRS and CDR2 as YFSETQ. The V gene lost 4 bases and the J gene lost 4 bases, with 15 bases spanning the gap. The CDR3 consists of 15 residues.

This clone occurred a few times. The V call is TRBV19, the J call TRBJ2-5; 9 nucleotides line up with TRBD1. Unmatched junction bases numbered 5, after V lost 4 bases and J lost 2 bases. Germline CDR1 is LNHDA and CDR2 is SQIVND (reference sequence). CDR3 length: 15 amino acids. In DNA form, the CDR3 reads TGTGCCAGTAGTACCGGGACAGGGCGTCAAGAGACCCAGTACTTC. Its protein product is CASSTGTGRQETQYF.

This rearrangement joins TRBV2 to TRBJ2-1, with D unresolved. This CDR3 comprises 12 residues. V was trimmed by 7 bases and J by 9 bases, leaving 13 bases between them. Germline CDR1 reads SNHLY; CDR2 reads FYNNEI. Written as DNA, the CDR3 is TGTGCCAGCAAACTCAATAGTGGTGAGCAGTTCTTC. It codes for CASKLNSGEQFF.

In this sample, this clone turned up once. This chain joins TRBV2 and TRBJ1-1, with unresolved D. There are 12 residues in the CDR3. Trimming pared 6 bases from V and 7 bases from J, leaving 12 bases between. Germline-derived CDR1 and CDR2 are SNHLY and FYNNEI. The CDR3, as DNA: TGTGCCAGCAGGACCGGGAGAGATGAAGCTTTCTTT. It yields the protein CASRTGRDEAFF.

The chain joins TRBV29-1 to TRBJ2-5; 16 nucleotides agree with TRBD2. The CDR3 consists of 17 residues. Germline V CDR1 and CDR2: SQVTM, ANQGSEA. With 7 bases clipped from V and 5 bases from J, the junction kept 13 bases outside the gene matches. The CDR3 here is CSAGGTSGRASRETQYF. The CDR3 DNA reads as TGCAGCGCTGGAGGGACTAGCGGGAGGGCCAGTAGGGAGACCCAGTACTTC.

This rearrangement joins TRBV12-5 to TRBJ1-1; 8 positions agree with TRBD1. The CDR3 is 15 amino acids. CDR1 and CDR2 from the germline V gene are LGHNT and FRNRAP. With 1 base clipped from V and 5 bases from J, the junction kept 6 bases outside the gene matches. As DNA, the CDR3 is TGTGCTAGTGGTTTGGGAGACAGGGGAAGGACTGAAGCTTTCTTT. Amino acids: CASGLGDRGRTEAFF.

This chain links TRBV5-1 with TRBJ2-5; 13 bases match TRBD2. The germline V gene encodes CDR1 SGHRS and CDR2 YFSETQ. The junction had 7 bases not matched to a gene; V was cut back by 6 bases and J by 2 bases. The CDR3 totals 16 residues. Here the CDR3 DNA reads TGCGCCAGCACCACGGGGACTAGCGGGGTTCAAGAGACCCAGTACTTC. It is translated as CASTTGTSGVQETQYF.

The sample holds a few counts of this clone. This rearrangement joins TRBV9 to TRBJ2-7; 10 bases line up with TRBD2. From germline, CDR1 is SGDLS and CDR2 YYNGEE. V shed 0 bases, J shed 2 bases, and the junction held 5 bases outside the gene matches. The CDR3 has 16 amino acids. The CDR3 coding sequence is TGTGCCAGCAGCGTAGGACTAGCGGGCCCACCCTACGAGCAGTACTTC. It is translated as CASSVGLAGPPYEQYF.

The chain combines TRBV19 with TRBJ1-5, with a weak D call TRBD1 (5 bases). Germline V gives CDR1 LNHDA, CDR2 SQIVND (reference sequence). The ends were cut back, 6 bases at V and 1 base at J, with 10 bases in the middle. The CDR3 runs 14 residues. CDR3 sequence reads: CASSQPGSNQPQHF. The DNA of the CDR3 is TGTGCCAGTAGCCAGCCAGGGAGCAATCAGCCCCAGCATTTT. The variable domain in full, with the rest retrieved from reference TRBV19 and TRBJ1-5, is DGGITQSPKYLFRKEGQNVTLSCEQNLNHDAMYWYRQDPGQGLRLIYYSQIVNDFQKGDIAEGYSVSREKKESFPLTVTSAQKNPTAFYLCASSQPGSNQPQHFGDGTRLSIL.

This rearrangement joins TRBV6-5 to TRBJ1-1; unclear D gene. Germline V gene lookup returns CDR1 MNHEY and CDR2 SVGAGI. CDR3 length: 14 residues. Trimming took off 6 bases at V and 5 bases at J, with 16 bases between the two ends. This chain's CDR3 is CASSRDLVGTEAFF. In DNA form, the CDR3 reads TGTGCCAGCAGCCGTGACCTAGTAGGAACTGAAGCTTTCTTT.

J is TRBJ2-7 and V is TRBV13; 11 bases fit TRBD2. Germline V gene data show CDR1 as PRHDT and CDR2 as FYEKMQ (reference sequence). Germline trimming cut 5 bases from V and 0 bases from J; bases unmatched to any gene: 6. There are 16 residues in the CDR3. CDR3 sequence (DNA): TGTGCCAGCAGCGTAAGGACTAGCGGGTACTCCTACGAGCAGTACTTC. Protein: CASSVRTSGYSYEQYF.

The chain combines TRBV19 with TRBJ2-7; D not certain. V shed 3 bases and J shed 3 bases, with 12 bases lying between them. This CDR3 spans 14 amino acids. The germline CDR1 and CDR2 sequences are LNHDA and SQIVND (reference sequence). CDR3 sequence (DNA): TGTGCCAGTAGTATCGGGTACTTAAGCTACGAGCAGTACTTC. It translates to CASSIGYLSYEQYF. Based on the CDR3 plus reference TRBV19 and TRBJ2-7, the full variable domain is DGGITQSPKYLFRKEGQNVTLSCEQNLNHDAMYWYRQDPGQGLRLIYYSQIVNDFQKGDIAEGYSVSREKKESFPLTVTSAQKNPTAFYLCASSIGYLSYEQYFGPGTRLTVT.

The chain joins TRBV15 to TRBJ2-2, with TRBD1 identical over 7 bases. V shed 1 base, J shed 6 bases, and the junction held 5 bases outside the gene matches. This CDR3 has 15 amino acids. The germline CDR1 and CDR2 sequences are LNHNV and YYDKDF (reference sequence). The CDR3: CATSRVITGAGELFF. DNA of the CDR3: TGTGCCACCAGCAGAGTTATAACAGGGGCCGGGGAGCTGTTTTTT.